A selection of T cell receptor beta chains follows, all from one sample in a study of T-cell reconstitution after alpha-beta-depleted transplantation in children. One entry per CDR3 protein, called by TCRdb with MiXCR from the PCR reads. The sample has about 190,000 distinct CDR3 sequences, around 10% seen once. Sequenced material: PBMCs, taken before TCRalphabeta/CD19-depleted stem cell transplant. These receptors all come from a boy aged 2-15 years with acute myeloid leukemia, due to receive a stem cell transplant. CDR3s leave out the opening cysteine and the closing phenylalanine or tryptophan.

v_call cdr3_aa
TRBV29-1 SVEDWGEGNTIY
TRBV10-1 ASSPGQGGTGELF
TRBV20-1 SARVQGNTEAF
TRBV10-2 ASFQEGGYT
TRBV9 ASSTAAEEQPQH
TRBV12-3/TRBV12-4 ASLDRGVNTEAF
TRBV7-8 ASSPEPGSQETQY
TRBV4-1 ASSQGTGNANSPLH
TRBV29-1 SVENANTEAF
TRBV9 ASKPGTGEGNIQY
TRBV18 ASSPIELAGSPDTQY
TRBV6-2/TRBV6-3 ASSYSKDTQY
TRBV27 ASSLGGINEQF
TRBV18 ASSPYGLAGGPRNNEQF
TRBV6-1 ASIPGQSYEKLF
TRBV20-1 SARDWFPQLNSPLH
TRBV7-9 ASSPSAWGREDTEAF
TRBV7-2 ASSPEGTHVSIYGYT
TRBV20-1 SARFGDIMETQY
TRBV14 ASRNSGRAGEQF
TRBV5-1 ASSFGGPEPQH
TRBV20-1 SAPGPSGTGELF
TRBV20-1 SAREYYEQY
TRBV7-2 ASSFGAGQETQY
TRBV4-1 ASSLLAGGKSYEQY
TRBV3-1 ASSREGVEPKLF
TRBV20-1 SALIIPGLAETDEQF
TRBV5-1 ASSLIGNNSPLH